Each of the 29 T cell receptor beta chains below was sequenced from the same sample in a study of blood T cell repertoires in COVID-19. Generated by immunoSEQ multiplex PCR, the TCRdb table keeps only in-frame clones and is missing some. Of 110,000 or so clones listed, more than 80% are singletons. The specimen sequenced was peripheral blood. These receptor sequences come from a human donor in a cohort sampled during active COVID-19.

V usage is TRBV10-3 and J usage is TRBJ2-3, with D possibly being TRBD1 (7 bases). In germline, CDR1 is ENHRY, CDR2 SYGVKD. The length of the CDR3 is 16 residues. The germline V and J ends were trimmed by 3 bases and 0 bases, with 13 bases remaining between them. The CDR3 reads CAISESGGTSTDTQYF. The DNA of the CDR3 is TGTGCCATCAGTGAATCAGGGGGGACTAGCACAGATACGCAGTATTTT.

In this sample, this clone turned up once. The genes are TRBV9 and TRBJ2-5; 12 nucleotides line up with TRBD2. Per the germline V gene, CDR1 is SGDLS and CDR2 is YYNGEE. The V gene end was trimmed by 7 bases and the J gene end by 5 bases; junction bases not matched to a gene: 3. The CDR3 sequence is 13 residues long. CDR3 residues: CASGTSGRETQYF. Here the CDR3 DNA reads TGTGCCAGCGGGACTAGCGGGCGGGAGACCCAGTACTTC.

This chain uses TRBV5-6 with TRBJ1-2; 8 positions agree with TRBD1. CDR1 and CDR2 from the germline V gene are SGHDT and YYEEEE. J was trimmed by 5 bases and V by 5 bases; bases with no gene match: 8. This CDR3 spans 14 amino acids. This chain's CDR3 is CASSRGQGAYGYTF. For the CDR3, the DNA is TGTGCCAGCAGTCGTGGACAGGGCGCTTATGGCTACACCTTC. The full variable domain, with the rest looked up from reference TRBV5-6 and TRBJ1-2, is DAGVTQSPTHLIKTRGQQVTLRCSPKSGHDTVSWYQQALGQGPQFIFQYYEEEERQRGNFPDRFSGHQFPNYSSELNVNALLLGDSALYLCASSRGQGAYGYTFGSGTRLTVV.

V gene TRBV5-4 combines with J gene TRBJ2-5; possibly TRBD1 for D (6 bases). Trimming took off 0 bases at V and 2 bases at J, with 11 bases between the two ends. CDR1 is SGHNT, CDR2 YYREEE, per germline (reference sequence). The CDR3 loop spans 15 amino acids. The CDR3 nucleotides read TGTGCCAGCAGCTTGGCCCTCAGGGGACAAGAGACCCAGTACTTC. Its protein product is CASSLALRGQETQYF.

The J gene is TRBJ1-2, the V gene TRBV11-3; tentative D call: TRBD1 (6 bases). Trimming took 5 bases from V and 8 from J, leaving 15 bases between them. There are 13 residues in the CDR3. Germline V gene data show CDR1 as SGHNT and CDR2 as YENEEA. CDR3 protein: CASSPRTEGGYTF. The CDR3 bases are TGTGCCAGCAGCCCCCGGACAGAAGGAGGCTACACCTTC. Using reference TRBV11-3 and TRBJ1-2 for the parts outside the CDR3, the full variable domain is EAGVVQSPRYKIIEKKQPVAFWCNPISGHNTLYWYLQNLGQGPELLIRYENEEAVDDSQLPKDRFSAERLKGVDSTLKIQPAELGDSAVYLCASSPRTEGGYTFGSGTRLTVV.

This chain links TRBV4-1 with TRBJ2-7; possibly TRBD1 for D (6 bases). V was trimmed by 3 bases and J by 2 bases, leaving 14 bases between them. Germline assignment: CDR1 MGHRA and CDR2 YSYEKL. The CDR3 is 15 amino acids. The CDR3 coding sequence is TGCGCCAGCAGCCAGGAGACAGGACGCACCTACGAGCAGTACTTC. This gives the protein CASSQETGRTYEQYF.

CDR3 sequence reads: CASSPPTSGIPDTQYF. For the CDR3, the DNA is TGTGCCAGCAGCCCACCGACTAGCGGGATTCCAGATACGCAGTATTTT. This chain links TRBV7-8 with TRBJ2-3; 11 positions agree with TRBD2. The CDR3 is 16 residues long. The germline gives CDR1 SGHVS, CDR2 FQNEAQ. With 5 bases clipped from V and 4 bases from J, the junction kept 8 bases outside the gene matches.

This clone was counted a single time. The chain uses TRBV6-5 and TRBJ1-5; 7 nucleotides match TRBD1. CDR3 length: 14 amino acids. The V and J ends lost 4 bases and 9 bases, in that order; junction bases with no gene match: 9. Looked up from germline, CDR1 is MNHEY and CDR2 is SVGAGI. The CDR3 DNA reads as TGTGCCAGCAGTTTTCACAGGGGAGAGGGGCCCCAGCATTTT. As protein: CASSFHRGEGPQHF.

J is TRBJ1-5 and V is TRBV27, with D possibly matching TRBD1 (5 bases). Trimming took 8 bases from V and 4 from J, leaving 18 bases between them. CDR3 length: 15 amino acids. In germline, CDR1 is MNHEY, CDR2 SMNVEV (reference sequence). The CDR3 is CASRRQGAGNQPQHF. Here the CDR3 DNA reads TGTGCCAGCCGACGCCAGGGCGCGGGAAATCAGCCCCAGCATTTT.

This chain connects TRBV7-6 to TRBJ2-2, with a tentative D call TRBD1 (6 bases). The CDR3 is 15 amino acids. Looked up from germline, CDR1 is SGHVS and CDR2 is FNYEAQ. Trimming took 1 base from V and 8 from J, leaving 14 bases between them. CDR3 sequence reads: CASSLEKTGSGELFF. Written as DNA, the CDR3 is TGTGCCAGCAGCTTAGAAAAGACAGGATCTGGGGAGCTGTTTTTT.

As to this clone: The junction and the germline gene differ at one end; a read error may be behind it. The V call is TRBV19, the J call TRBJ2-6; 7 bases are a match to TRBD1. In germline, CDR1 is LNHDA, CDR2 SQIVND (reference sequence). CDR3 size: 12 residues. The chain's CDR3 is CASTEGANVLTF. Here the CDR3 DNA reads TGTGCCAGTACTGAGGGGGCAAACGTCCTGACTTTC.

The rearrangement uses TRBV5-1 and TRBJ2-3; D is unclear. V dropped 0 bases and J dropped 12 bases, with 11 bases sitting between them. CDR1 SGHRS and CDR2 YFSETQ come from the germline V gene. The CDR3 has 12 residues. As DNA, the CDR3 is TGCGCCAGCAGCTTGGCCTATGATTCCCAGTATTTT. Translation: CASSLAYDSQYF.

The table lists this clone with a few counts. This chain joins TRBV27 and TRBJ1-1; D ambiguous. Germline assignment: CDR1 MNHEY and CDR2 SMNVEV (reference sequence). V was trimmed by 1 base and J by 0 bases, leaving 12 bases between them. The CDR3 length is 16 residues. The CDR3 sequence: CASSLWSGNLNTEAFF. The CDR3, as DNA: TGTGCCAGCAGTTTATGGTCAGGCAACTTGAACACTGAAGCTTTCTTT.

This sequence joins TRBV7-7 and TRBJ2-5; TRBD1 matches at 9 bases. Germline V gene sequence: CDR1 SSHAT, CDR2 FNYEAQ (reference sequence). The ends lost 7 bases at V and 1 base at J; junction bases unmatched: 7. This CDR3 spans 15 amino acids. CDR3 bases: TGTGCCAGCACCCGCGGGACAGGGATCCAAGAGACCCAGTACTTC. Its translation is CASTRGTGIQETQYF.

This chain connects TRBV13 to TRBJ2-1, with TRBD2 matching over 7 bases. Germline lookup yields CDR1 PRHDT and CDR2 FYEKMQ (reference sequence). The CDR3 has 16 amino acids. The J segment lost 4 bases and the V segment lost 5 bases, leaving 11 bases of the junction unmatched. In nucleotides, the CDR3 is TGTGCCAGCAGCCCCGGCGGAACTAGCGAATACAATGAGCAGTTCTTC. Translation gives CASSPGGTSEYNEQFF.

J is TRBJ2-7 and V is TRBV6-1; the D gene is possibly TRBD2 (6 bases). V was shortened by 2 bases and J by 6 bases, with 11 bases between the two germline ends. Looked up from germline, CDR1 is MNHNS and CDR2 is SASEGT. This CDR3 is built from 13 residues. CDR3 DNA sequence: TGTGCCAGCAGTGAATACCGGGGGAGCGAGCAGTACTTC. This encodes CASSEYRGSEQYF.

V gene TRBV7-8 combines with J gene TRBJ2-2; 9 bases line up with TRBD2. CDR1 is SGHVS and CDR2 is FQNEAQ in the germline V gene. There are 16 residues in the CDR3. The junction had 9 bases not matched to a gene; V was cut back by 5 bases and J by 5 bases. This CDR3 is CASSNSWTSDTGELFF. The DNA for the CDR3 is TGTGCCAGCAGCAACAGCTGGACTAGCGATACCGGGGAGCTGTTTTTT.

About this clone itself: Other DNA sequences within the sample encode an identical CDR3. The J gene is TRBJ2-7, the V gene TRBV2; possibly TRBD1 for D (8 bases). The V gene lost 2 bases and the J gene lost 2 bases, with 19 bases spanning the gap. Germline CDR1 and CDR2: SNHLY and FYNNEI. This CDR3 region has 17 residues. In DNA, the CDR3 is TGTGCCAGCAGTGAATGGGGGGGTCCAGGGGGCACCTACGAGCAGTACTTC. Amino acids: CASSEWGGPGGTYEQYF.

The chain joins TRBV19 to TRBJ2-1, with 7 bases matching TRBD2. Germline loops: CDR1 LNHDA, CDR2 SQIVND (reference sequence). J was trimmed by 9 bases and V by 1 base; bases with no gene match: 6. The CDR3 is made up of 14 amino acids. The CDR3 spells CASSIGLALGEQFF. CDR3 DNA sequence: TGTGCCAGTAGTATAGGACTAGCCCTAGGTGAGCAGTTCTTC. Supplemented by reference TRBV19 and TRBJ2-1, the full variable domain reads DGGITQSPKYLFRKEGQNVTLSCEQNLNHDAMYWYRQDPGQGLRLIYYSQIVNDFQKGDIAEGYSVSREKKESFPLTVTSAQKNPTAFYLCASSIGLALGEQFFGPGTRLTVL.

This chain joins TRBV5-1 and TRBJ2-1; D perhaps matches TRBD2 (9 bases). The CDR3 consists of 16 residues. Trimming left V 1 base short and J 7 bases short, with 18 bases between. Per the germline V gene, CDR1 is SGHRS and CDR2 is YFSETQ. This CDR3 is CASSLTDRAGGNEQFF. The CDR3 nucleotides are TGCGCCAGCAGCTTGACGGACAGGGCGGGAGGGAATGAGCAGTTCTTC.

The chain recombines TRBV19 with TRBJ1-5, with D hard to call. The CDR3 totals 15 residues. Germline CDR1 reads LNHDA; CDR2 reads SQIVND (reference sequence). Deletions cut 8 bases from V and 5 bases from J, with 19 bases between. The CDR3 reads CASERALGSDQPQHF. The CDR3 DNA reads TGTGCCAGTGAGCGGGCGCTGGGGTCAGATCAGCCCCAGCATTTT.

The chain links TRBV15 to TRBJ1-1; 7 bases align to TRBD1. V shed 1 base, J shed 0 bases, and the junction held 5 bases outside the gene matches. Germline CDR1 reads LNHNV; CDR2 reads YYDKDF (reference sequence). The CDR3 loop spans 16 amino acids. In DNA form, the CDR3 reads TGTGCCACCAGCAGAGGGACAGGTTCGATGAACACTGAAGCTTTCTTT. Translated, it gives CATSRGTGSMNTEAFF.

The rearrangement uses TRBV5-1 and TRBJ1-1, with 8 nucleotides matching TRBD1. Per the germline V gene, CDR1 is SGHRS and CDR2 is YFSETQ. This CDR3 has 15 amino acids. The junction had 8 bases not matched to a gene; V was cut back by 2 bases and J by 5 bases. The DNA for the CDR3 is TGCGCCAGCAGCTTAATTACAGGGGGAAGGACTGAAGCTTTCTTT. It translates to CASSLITGGRTEAFF.

The chain is built from TRBV7-9 and TRBJ2-3; 8 nucleotides align to TRBD1. The junction had 8 bases not matched to a gene; V was cut back by 5 bases and J by 1 base. Germline V gene sequence: CDR1 SEHNR, CDR2 FQNEAQ (reference sequence). The CDR3 has 16 amino acids. The CDR3 is CASSALGQVGTDTQYF. CDR3 nucleotide sequence: TGTGCCAGCAGCGCCTTGGGACAGGTGGGCACAGATACGCAGTATTTT.

The V gene is TRBV19, the J gene TRBJ2-3, with 7 bases fitting TRBD2. This CDR3 region has 14 residues. From germline, CDR1 is LNHDA and CDR2 SQIVND (reference sequence). V lost 6 bases and J lost 1; bases outside the gene matches: 4. Here the CDR3 DNA reads TGTGCCAGTAGCGCGGGGAGGGGCACAGATACGCAGTATTTT. Protein: CASSAGRGTDTQYF.

This clone was observed a single time. The CDR3, as DNA: TGCAGTGCGAGTCGACTAGCGGGAGTAGGGGAGCAGTTCTTC. This codes for CSASRLAGVGEQFF. V and J are TRBV20-1 and TRBJ2-1, with TRBD2 identical over 12 bases. This CDR3 region has 14 residues. J lost 10 bases, V lost 6 bases, and 10 bases had no gene match. Per germline, CDR1 DFQATT and CDR2 SNEGSKA (reference sequence).

This chain joins TRBV7-6 and TRBJ2-5; 9 bases match TRBD2. From germline, CDR1 is SGHVS and CDR2 FNYEAQ. CDR3 length equals 15 residues. V shed 2 bases, J shed 5 bases, and the junction held 6 bases outside the gene matches. This CDR3 reads CASSLIAGVAETQYF. The CDR3 DNA is TGTGCCAGCAGCTTAATAGCGGGAGTGGCCGAGACCCAGTACTTC.

The gene calls are TRBV5-6 and TRBJ1-1; D call uncertain. V was clipped by 4 bases and J by 0 bases, with 7 bases between them. The CDR3 runs 13 residues. Germline CDR1 SGHDT, CDR2 YYEEEE. CDR3: CASSPQMNTEAFF. Here the CDR3 DNA reads TGTGCCAGCAGCCCCCAGATGAACACTGAAGCTTTCTTT.

The chain uses TRBV9 and TRBJ2-1, with D perhaps matching TRBD2 (5 bases). The germline V gene encodes CDR1 SGDLS and CDR2 YYNGEE. The CDR3 spans 16 residues. V gave up 0 bases and J gave up 0 bases, with 10 bases separating them. For the CDR3, the DNA is TGTGCCAGCAGCGTAGTAGCGCATAGCTCCTACAATGAGCAGTTCTTC. Translation: CASSVVAHSSYNEQFF.